These 23 T cell receptor beta chains came from one sample sequenced in a study of radiotherapy plus CTLA-4 blockade in lung cancer. Here immunoSEQ multiplex PCR was the method, and the copy in TCRdb shows in-frame clones only, minus some. There are fewer than 90,000 clones in the sample; roughly four fifths occur only once, and 0.75% to 1% lies in the top ten. This sample comprised peripheral blood, obtained from a patient treated with radiotherapy plus ipilimumab. Every receptor here comes from a human donor with non-small cell lung cancer who had stable disease on radiotherapy plus ipilimumab.

The V call is TRBV20-1, the J call TRBJ1-1, with D possibly TRBD1 on 5 matching bases. The germline V and J ends were trimmed by 5 bases and 10 bases, with 14 bases remaining between them. The CDR3 is made up of 11 amino acids. CDR1 and CDR2 from the germline V gene are DFQATT and SNEGSKA (reference sequence). In DNA form, the CDR3 reads TGCAGTGCTTCTCGTCCGAGGGGAGCTTTCTTT. Amino acid sequence: CSASRPRGAFF.

Only a few counts were recorded for this clone. The rearrangement links TRBV7-2 to TRBJ2-3; 7 bases match TRBD2. Germline V gene sequence: CDR1 SGHTA, CDR2 FQGNSA. V gave up 1 base and J gave up 6 bases; unmatched junction bases: 10. There are 16 residues in the CDR3. CDR3: CASSLEIAGSRDTQYF. CDR3 sequence (DNA): TGTGCCAGCAGCTTAGAGATAGCGGGCTCCAGGGATACGCAGTATTTT.

The V call is TRBV6-5, the J call TRBJ1-1, with D possibly matching TRBD1 (5 bases). V lost 9 bases to trimming and J lost 1 base, with 15 bases between them. The CDR3 totals 14 residues. CDR1 MNHEY and CDR2 SVGAGI come from the germline V gene. This chain's CDR3 is CASRQRDPNTEAFF. The CDR3 nucleotides read TGTGCCAGTCGTCAGAGGGACCCGAACACTGAAGCTTTCTTT.

The chain employs TRBV11-2 and TRBJ1-2, with TRBD1 as a possible D gene (5 bases). CDR1 and CDR2 from the germline V gene are SGHAT and FQNNGV. V was pared by 6 bases and J by 8 bases, with 19 bases between. CDR3 length equals 14 residues. The CDR3 DNA sequence: TGTGCCAGCAGTTTTTCTCGAGACGGGGGAGGCTACACCTTC. It specifies CASSFSRDGGGYTF.

The rearrangement links TRBV2 to TRBJ1-2; no clear D. The germline V gene encodes CDR1 SNHLY and CDR2 FYNNEI. The CDR3 totals 12 residues. The V and J ends lost 5 bases and 4 bases respectively, with 8 bases between them. The CDR3 reads CASSLLSYGYTF. As DNA, the CDR3 is TGTGCCAGCAGTTTATTGAGCTATGGCTACACCTTC.

The rearrangement joins TRBV14 to TRBJ2-2, with unresolved D. The V end lost 1 base, the J end lost 2 bases, and 5 bases lay between the germline ends. The CDR3 length is 14 residues. CDR1 and CDR2 (germline): SGHDN, FVKESK. CDR3 region: CASSQVLNTGELFF. CDR3 sequence (DNA): TGTGCCAGCAGCCAAGTCTTAAACACCGGGGAGCTGTTTTTT.

The V call is TRBV4-1, the J call TRBJ2-4; D might be TRBD1 or TRBD2, each matching 5 bases. The germline V and J ends were trimmed by 0 bases and 0 bases, with 18 bases remaining between them. The CDR3 totals 19 residues. Per germline, CDR1 MGHRA and CDR2 YSYEKL. The CDR3 nucleotides are TGCGCCAGCAGCCAAGACGAGGGGCCGCTGAACGGAGCCAAAAACATTCAGTACTTC. Protein sequence: CASSQDEGPLNGAKNIQYF.

The chain is built from TRBV20-1 and TRBJ2-7; D is unresolved. Germline lookup yields CDR1 DFQATT and CDR2 SNEGSKA (reference sequence). The V and J ends lost 5 bases and 5 bases respectively, with 10 bases between them. This CDR3 is 11 amino acids long. CDR3 in DNA: TGCAGTGCTGATCCCCCCCACGAGCAGTACTTC. This codes for CSADPPHEQYF.

The CDR3 DNA reads as TGCGCCAGCAGTGAGTATGGCTCCGGGAGTGAAGCTTTCTTT. This sequence encodes CASSEYGSGSEAFF. V usage is TRBV10-1 and J usage is TRBJ1-1, with D unresolved. The germline CDR1 and CDR2 sequences are WNHNN and SYGVQD (reference sequence). The V end was cut by 1 base, the J end by 7 bases, with 13 bases between. This CDR3 spans 14 amino acids.

The chain is built from TRBV30 and TRBJ1-1; 7 positions agree with TRBD1. This CDR3 region has 14 residues. CDR1 is GTSNPN and CDR2 is SVGIG in the germline V gene (reference sequence). V lost 3 bases to trimming and J lost 5 bases; unmatched junction nucleotides: 9. This chain's CDR3 is CAWSPPQGRTEAFF. The CDR3 DNA follows: TGTGCCTGGAGCCCCCCACAGGGGAGGACTGAAGCTTTCTTT.

This sequence joins TRBV7-2 and TRBJ2-3; possible D gene TRBD1, 5 bases. The CDR3 runs 14 residues. Trimming cost V 4 bases and J 2 bases, with 10 bases left between them. Germline V gene lookup returns CDR1 SGHTA and CDR2 FQGNSA. The CDR3 nucleotides read TGTGCCAGCAGCTCTCTGGACAACACAGATACGCAGTATTTT. This encodes CASSSLDNTDTQYF. Filled out from reference TRBV7-2 and TRBJ2-3, the complete variable domain reads GAGVSQSPSNKVTEKGKDVELRCDPISGHTALYWYRQSLGQGLEFLIYFQGNSAPDKSGLPSDRFSAERTGGSVSTLTIQRTQQEDSAVYLCASSSLDNTDTQYFGPGTRLTVL.

The V gene is TRBV29-1, the J gene TRBJ1-1; D remains unclear. The CDR3 sequence is 10 residues long. The germline V gene encodes CDR1 SQVTM and CDR2 ANQGSEA. The V and J ends lost 8 bases and 3 bases respectively, with 7 bases between them. The CDR3 protein is CSPGDTEAFF. CDR3 coding DNA: TGCAGCCCTGGGGACACTGAAGCTTTCTTT.

This chain uses TRBV6-6 with TRBJ1-3, with D perhaps TRBD1 (6 bases). Germline CDR1 reads MNHNY; CDR2 reads SVGAGI (reference sequence). The V end lost 1 base, the J end lost 0 bases, and 7 bases lay between the germline ends. This CDR3 comprises 15 residues. In nucleotides, the CDR3 is TGTGCCAGCAGTTACTACAGGGCCTCTGGAAACACCATATATTTT. This encodes CASSYYRASGNTIYF.

The CDR3 DNA is TGCGCCAGCAGCCTTAGGCAGGGTCCCTACGAGCAGTACTTC. Its translation is CASSLRQGPYEQYF. V gene TRBV4-1 combines with J gene TRBJ2-7, with TRBD1 as a possible D gene (5 bases). Germline CDR1 MGHRA, CDR2 YSYEKL. There are 14 residues in the CDR3. V was shortened by 4 bases and J by 2 bases, with 12 bases between the two germline ends.

Details on this clone: The same CDR3 is also encoded by other DNA sequences in this sample. The chain is built from TRBV18 and TRBJ2-1; a weak D match, TRBD2 (5 bases). The CDR3 totals 13 residues. The germline gives CDR1 KGHSH, CDR2 LQKENI. With 1 base removed from V and 8 bases from J, the gap between germline ends came to 9 bases. CDR3 residues: CASSPRGIDEQFF. In DNA form, the CDR3 reads TGTGCCAGCTCACCACGAGGGATCGATGAGCAGTTCTTC.

The rearrangement uses TRBV6-1 and TRBJ2-7; 9 bases match TRBD1. V lost 3 bases, J lost 2 bases, and 8 bases stayed unmatched. The CDR3 has 16 residues. Germline values: CDR1 MNHNS, CDR2 SASEGT. The chain's CDR3 is CASSEQPGQGTYEQYF. The CDR3 DNA reads TGTGCCAGCAGTGAGCAACCGGGACAGGGCACCTACGAGCAGTACTTC.

The rearrangement links TRBV28 to TRBJ1-2, with D maybe TRBD1 (5 bases). This CDR3 spans 17 amino acids. The germline gives CDR1 MDHEN, CDR2 SYDVKM. The V gene lost 5 bases and the J gene lost 6 bases, with 25 bases spanning the gap. The CDR3 coding sequence is TGTGCCAGCAGTGATTTAACCCAGGGTAGGGGAATCGATGGCTACACCTTC. Its protein is CASSDLTQGRGIDGYTF.

The chain couples TRBV18 to TRBJ2-5; D might be TRBD1 (6 bases). The length of the CDR3 is 15 residues. The V end was cut by 3 bases, the J end by 0 bases, with 11 bases between. Germline CDR1 and CDR2: KGHSH and LQKENI. As DNA, the CDR3 is TGTGCCAGCTCACCCGAGTGGGGGCACCAAGAGACCCAGTACTTC. The encoded protein is CASSPEWGHQETQYF.

In DNA form, the CDR3 reads TGTGCCAGCTCACCATCGATAGGCTTAAACACCATATATTTT. Translated, it gives CASSPSIGLNTIYF. The chain recombines TRBV18 with TRBJ1-3, with D uncertain. The length of the CDR3 is 14 residues. The germline CDR1 and CDR2 sequences are KGHSH and LQKENI. Between the trimmed V and J ends, which lost 2 bases and 6 bases, there was a span of 11 bases.

This rearrangement joins TRBV7-8 to TRBJ2-5, with D perhaps matching TRBD1 (5 bases). The CDR3 consists of 14 residues. Germline V gene sequence: CDR1 SGHVS, CDR2 FQNEAQ. The V end lost 5 bases, the J end lost 3 bases, and 13 bases lay between the germline ends. DNA for the CDR3: TGTGCCAGCAGCCAAAGGTTAGGGGAAGAGACCCAGTACTTC. Protein sequence: CASSQRLGEETQYF.

The chain couples TRBV5-1 to TRBJ2-3; D is perhaps TRBD2 (5 bases). This CDR3 has 15 residues. With 4 bases removed from V and 2 bases from J, the gap between germline ends came to 14 bases. CDR1 and CDR2 from the germline V gene are SGHRS and YFSETQ. CDR3 in amino acids: CASSPAPAVTDTQYF. The CDR3 bases are TGCGCCAGCAGCCCCGCCCCAGCGGTCACAGATACGCAGTATTTT.

This clone occurred once. The V call is TRBV27, the J call TRBJ2-7, with 8 bases lining up with TRBD1. Trimming at V came to 7 bases and at J to 6 bases, leaving 8 bases not matched to a gene. The germline V gene has CDR1 MNHEY and CDR2 SMNVEV (reference sequence). The CDR3 covers 13 residues. The CDR3 here is CASTTTGGGEQYF. The CDR3, as DNA: TGTGCCAGCACGACCACAGGGGGAGGCGAGCAGTACTTC.

The CDR3 here is CASSSTGAVPGELFF. Here the CDR3 DNA reads TGTGCCAGCAGCTCAACAGGGGCGGTACCCGGGGAGCTGTTTTTT. The chain employs TRBV7-2 and TRBJ2-2; 7 bases match TRBD1. Losses at the gene ends were 4 bases for V and 6 bases for J; bases not matched to a gene: 8. This CDR3 is 15 amino acids long. Germline V gene data show CDR1 as SGHTA and CDR2 as FQGNSA. The whole variable domain, filled in from reference TRBV7-2 and TRBJ2-2, reads GAGVSQSPSNKVTEKGKDVELRCDPISGHTALYWYRQSLGQGLEFLIYFQGNSAPDKSGLPSDRFSAERTGGSVSTLTIQRTQQEDSAVYLCASSSTGAVPGELFFGEGSRLTVL.